This T cell receptor beta chain was sequenced for a study of blood T cell repertoires in COVID-19. For the study at large: Sample material is recorded as cDNA or gDNA derived from T cells, B-cell-depleted T cells, or PBMCs.

CDR3 size: 13 residues. Trimming cost V 2 bases and J 3 bases, with 4 bases left between them. The germline V gene encodes CDR1 WNHNN and CDR2 SYGVQD (reference sequence). Original processing notes: Amplification of reference gene primers provided the estimated nucleated cell counts. Sequencing used immunoSEQ multiplex PCR; TCRdb keeps in-frame clones, though not all of them. The V and J calls and clone size come from that table; D and trimming were worked out from the DNA. Of approximately 150,000 clones in the sample, about 88% were seen once. This TCR was sampled from a man between 60 and 75 years old with active or convalescent COVID-19. The sequenced material came from peripheral blood. The V and J genes are TRBV10-1 and TRBJ2-2; no clear D gene. The CDR3 reads CASSEGYTGELFF. For the CDR3, the DNA is TGCGCCAGCAGTGAGGGCTACACCGGGGAGCTGTTTTTT.